These 8 T cell receptor beta chains were sequenced from one sample in a study of T cells in Graves' hyperthyroidism and ophthalmopathy. There were TCR beta CDR3 regions amplified from RNA transcripts. First-round RT-PCR with HTBI primers amplified the TCR CDR3 region. TCRdb re-called the multiplex PCR reads with MiXCR, one entry per CDR3 protein. This table holds roughly 280,000 distinct CDR3 sequences, around 20% found once. The sequencing input was blood. The receptor set was obtained from a young man with Graves' ophthalmopathy.

The chain combines TRBV5-5 with TRBJ1-2; 10 positions match TRBD1. The V gene's germline CDR1 is SGHKS and CDR2 YYEKEE (reference sequence). There are 14 residues in the CDR3. The V gene end was trimmed by 2 bases and the J gene end by 7 bases; junction bases not matched to a gene: 5. The CDR3 sequence is CASSLETGGIGYTF. In DNA form, the CDR3 reads TGTGCCAGCAGCTTAGAGACAGGGGGCATTGGCTACACCTTC.

Only a few counts were recorded for this clonotype. The V call is TRBV10-3, the J call TRBJ2-5, with TRBD1 as a possible D gene (6 bases). Germline V gene sequence: CDR1 ENHRY, CDR2 SYGVKD. The CDR3 sequence is 11 residues long. V was cut by 6 bases and J by 4 bases, with 6 bases left in between. The DNA for the CDR3 is TGTGCCATCAGCAGGGGAGAGACCCAGTACTTC. This encodes CAISRGETQYF.

This clonotype showed up many times. The V gene is TRBV18, the J gene TRBJ1-1; no clear D. Germline CDR1 and CDR2: KGHSH and LQKENI. The ends were cut back, 2 bases at V and 0 bases at J, with 7 bases in the middle. This CDR3 is built from 14 residues. CDR3 in DNA: TGTGCCAGCTCACCAGCAGTTATGAACACTGAAGCTTTCTTT. This gives the protein CASSPAVMNTEAFF.

A note on this clonotype: One junction end does not reproduce the germline sequence, and a read error may be involved. This chain uses TRBV5-1 with TRBJ1-1; 7 nucleotides line up with TRBD1. From germline, CDR1 is SGHRS and CDR2 YFSETQ. The CDR3 consists of 16 residues. For the CDR3, the DNA is TGTGCCAGCAGCGTAGACAGGGAGGCGATGGACACTGAAGCTTTCTTT. Residues: CASSVDREAMDTEAFF. The full variable domain, with the rest looked up from reference TRBV5-1 and TRBJ1-1, is KAGVTQTPRYLIKTRGQQVTLSCSPISGHRSVSWYQQTPGQGLQFLFEYFSETQRNKGNFPGRFSGRQFSNSRSEMNVSTLELGDSALYLCASSVDREAMDTEAFFGQGTRLTVV.

The chain employs TRBV12-3 or TRBV12-4 and TRBJ2-1; D is perhaps TRBD2 (6 bases). Trimming stripped 7 bases from V and 7 bases from J, with 8 bases between. The CDR3 runs 11 residues. CDR3 in amino acids: CASTRGNEQFF. CDR3 nucleotides: TGTGCCAGCACTCGGGGGAATGAGCAGTTCTTC.

Comment on this clonotype: This may arise from a read error, as a much more abundant clone is one base away. This chain links TRBV11-2 with TRBJ1-1; TRBD1 might be the D (5 bases). This CDR3 has 18 amino acids. Per germline, CDR1 SGHAT and CDR2 FQNNGV. DNA of the CDR3: TGTGCCAGCAGCCCGACAAGCGGGACCATGGAGCCGAACACTAAAGCTTTCTTT. Its translation: CASSPTSGTMEPNTKAFF.

This clonotype was counted between two and nine times. The chain combines TRBV6-5 with TRBJ1-5, with 7 bases identical to TRBD1. Germline V lookup: CDR1 MNHEY, CDR2 SVGAGI. The CDR3 has 15 amino acids. The junction had 9 bases not matched to a gene; V was cut back by 1 base and J by 9 bases. The CDR3 protein is CASSYYPTTGRPQHF. The DNA for the CDR3 is TGTGCCAGCAGTTACTACCCGACGACAGGGAGGCCCCAGCATTTT.

The CDR3 DNA reads as TGTGCCAGCAGCCCTTTTAGTACCGCTACCTACGAGCAGTACTTC. This sequence encodes CASSPFSTATYEQYF. The chain is built from TRBV3-1 and TRBJ2-7; no clear D. V shed 4 bases and J shed 2 bases, with 15 bases lying between them. The CDR3 has 15 amino acids. Looked up from germline, CDR1 is LGHDT and CDR2 is YNNKEL (reference sequence).